Presented here are 6 T cell receptor beta chains from one specimen sequenced in a study of T cells expressing NK-cell markers. After re-calling the 5' RACE reads, TCRdb lists one entry per CDR3 protein, DNA absent. The listing records 550,000 to 600,000 distinct CDR3 sequences. Sequenced input: blood T cells: a sorted CD56 or NKG2C T cell subset, CD4+ or CD8+ T cells, or bulk PBMC T cells (not recorded which). The receptors come from a man aged 18 to 29 in good health.

The chain links TRBV6-2 or TRBV6-3 to TRBJ1-2; the D call of TRBD1 rests on TCRdb alone, since no DNA is present to check it. In germline, CDR1 is MNHEY, CDR2 SVGEGT. This CDR3 has 15 residues. The CDR3 is CASSYPQGHPDGYTF.

The V gene is TRBV29-1, the J gene TRBJ2-1; TCRdb outputs TRBD2, but without DNA this stays unchecked. This CDR3 spans 15 amino acids. CDR1 and CDR2 (germline): SQVTM, ANQGSEA. CDR3 sequence: CSAYFTGVGLYEQFF.

This sequence joins TRBV4-1 and TRBJ2-1; TCRdb lists TRBD1, though no DNA is available to test this call. The V gene's germline CDR1 is MGHRA and CDR2 YSYEKL. The CDR3 has 15 residues. Here the CDR3 reads CASSPTEIPYNEQFF.

This CDR3 is CASSATGALNYGYTF. The chain employs TRBV7-9 and TRBJ1-2; TCRdb lists TRBD1, though no DNA is available to test this call. Per germline, CDR1 SEHNR and CDR2 FQNEAQ (reference sequence). The CDR3 consists of 15 residues.

The chain joins TRBV24-1 to TRBJ2-2; TCRdb lists TRBD1, though no DNA is available to test this call. CDR1 KGHDR and CDR2 SFDVKD come from the germline V gene. The CDR3 length is 18 residues. The chain's CDR3 is CATSHRLEDITNTGELFF.

The CDR3 reads CAKLYDNASYEQYF. The rearrangement links TRBV7-7 to TRBJ2-7. CDR3 length: 14 amino acids. The germline V gene encodes CDR1 SSHAT and CDR2 FNYEAQ (reference sequence).